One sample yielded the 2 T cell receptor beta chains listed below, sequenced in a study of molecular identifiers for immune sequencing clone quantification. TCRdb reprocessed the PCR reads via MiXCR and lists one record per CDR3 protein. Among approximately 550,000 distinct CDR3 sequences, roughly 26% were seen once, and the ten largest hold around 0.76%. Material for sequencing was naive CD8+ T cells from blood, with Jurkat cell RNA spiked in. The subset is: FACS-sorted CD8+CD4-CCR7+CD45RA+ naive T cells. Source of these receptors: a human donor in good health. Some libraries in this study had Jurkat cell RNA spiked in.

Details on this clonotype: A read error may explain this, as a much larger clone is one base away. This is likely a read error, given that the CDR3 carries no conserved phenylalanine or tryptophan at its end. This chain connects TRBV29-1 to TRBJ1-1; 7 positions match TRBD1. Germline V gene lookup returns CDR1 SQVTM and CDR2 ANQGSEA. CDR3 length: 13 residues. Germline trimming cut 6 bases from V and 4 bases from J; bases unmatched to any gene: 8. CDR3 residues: CSVIEQGITEAFS. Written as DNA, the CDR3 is TGCAGCGTCATAGAACAGGGGATCACTGAAGCTTTCTCT.

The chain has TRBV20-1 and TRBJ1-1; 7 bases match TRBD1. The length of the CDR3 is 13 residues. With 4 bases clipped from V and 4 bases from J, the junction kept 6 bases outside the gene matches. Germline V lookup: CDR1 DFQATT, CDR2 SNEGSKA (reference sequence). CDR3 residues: CSANRGGSTEAFF. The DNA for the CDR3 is TGCAGTGCTAACAGGGGTGGAAGCACTGAAGCTTTCTTT.